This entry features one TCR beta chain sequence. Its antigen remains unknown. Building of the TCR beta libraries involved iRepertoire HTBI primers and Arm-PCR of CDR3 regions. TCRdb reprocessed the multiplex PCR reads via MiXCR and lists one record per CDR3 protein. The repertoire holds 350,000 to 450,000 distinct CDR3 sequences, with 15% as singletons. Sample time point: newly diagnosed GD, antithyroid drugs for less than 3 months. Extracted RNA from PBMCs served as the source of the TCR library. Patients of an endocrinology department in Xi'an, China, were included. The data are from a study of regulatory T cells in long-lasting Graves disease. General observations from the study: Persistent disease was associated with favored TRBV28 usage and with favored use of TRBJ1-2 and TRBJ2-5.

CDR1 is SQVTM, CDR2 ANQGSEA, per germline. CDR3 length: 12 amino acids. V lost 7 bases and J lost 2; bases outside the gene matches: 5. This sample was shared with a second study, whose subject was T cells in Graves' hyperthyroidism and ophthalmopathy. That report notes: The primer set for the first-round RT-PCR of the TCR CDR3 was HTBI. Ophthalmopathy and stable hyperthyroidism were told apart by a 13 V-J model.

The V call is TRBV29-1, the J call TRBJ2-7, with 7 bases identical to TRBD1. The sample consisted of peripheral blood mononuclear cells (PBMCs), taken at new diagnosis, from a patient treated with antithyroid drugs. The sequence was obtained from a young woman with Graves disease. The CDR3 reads CSGGQSAYEQYF. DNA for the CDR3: TGCAGCGGGGGACAGTCTGCCTACGAGCAGTACTTC.